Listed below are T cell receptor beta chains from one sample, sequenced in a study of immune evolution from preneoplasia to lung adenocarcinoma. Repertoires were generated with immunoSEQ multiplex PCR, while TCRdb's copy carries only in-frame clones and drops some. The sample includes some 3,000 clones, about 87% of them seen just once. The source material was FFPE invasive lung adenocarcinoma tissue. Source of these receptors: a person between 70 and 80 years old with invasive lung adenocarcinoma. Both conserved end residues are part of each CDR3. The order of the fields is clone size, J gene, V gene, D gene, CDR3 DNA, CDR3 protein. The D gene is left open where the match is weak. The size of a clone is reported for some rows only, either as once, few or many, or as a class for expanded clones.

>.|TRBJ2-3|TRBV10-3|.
TGTGCCATCAGTAAGACAGAAGCACTAAATACGCAGTATTTT
CAISKTEALNTQYF
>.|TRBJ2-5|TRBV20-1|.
TGCAGTGCTAGAGATGCCCAGTACTTC
CSARDAQYF
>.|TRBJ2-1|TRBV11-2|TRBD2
TGTGCCAGCAGCCTCGGGACTAGCGGGGGGGCGTACAATGAGCAGTTCTTC
CASSLGTSGGAYNEQFF
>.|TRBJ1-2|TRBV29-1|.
TGCAGCGTTGACACAGGGTTTTATGGCTACACCTTC
CSVDTGFYGYTF
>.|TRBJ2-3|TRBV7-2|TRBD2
TGTGCCAGTCGCCGGGACTACTACACAGATACGCAGTATTTT
CASRRDYYTDTQYF
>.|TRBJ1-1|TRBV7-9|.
TGTGCCAGCAGCTTAGTTCGGGGAAGGAACACTGAAGCTTTCTTT
CASSLVRGRNTEAFF
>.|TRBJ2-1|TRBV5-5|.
TGTGCCAGCAGCTTGGACTTATTAGCTTCCTACAATGAGCAGTTCTTC
CASSLDLLASYNEQFF
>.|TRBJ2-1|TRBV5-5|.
TGTGCCAGCAGCTTGAACGGTTTATCCTACAATGAGCAGTTCTTC
CASSLNGLSYNEQFF
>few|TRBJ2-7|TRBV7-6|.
TGTGCCAGCGGTTCCACGTCCGAGCAGTACTTC
CASGSTSEQYF
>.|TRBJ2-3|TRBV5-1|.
TGCGCCAGCAGCTTGGAGGGCAGAAGCACAGATACGCAGTATTTT
CASSLEGRSTDTQYF
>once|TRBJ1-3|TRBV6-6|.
TGTGCCAGCAGACCCCAGGTTAATTCTGGAAACACCATATATTTT
CASRPQVNSGNTIYF
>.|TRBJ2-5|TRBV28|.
TGTGCCAGCAGGGCGCTAATACAAGAGACCCAGTACTTC
CASRALIQETQYF
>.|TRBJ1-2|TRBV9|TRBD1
TGTGCCAGCAGCACAAGGACAGGCCGGGCTGGCTACACCTTC
CASSTRTGRAGYTF
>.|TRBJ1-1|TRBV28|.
TGTGCCAGCAGTTTCCAGGGGTCGGGAGCTTTCTTT
CASSFQGSGAFF
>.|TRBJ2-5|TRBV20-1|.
TGCAGTGTACCCTACGAGACCCAGTACTTC
CSVPYETQYF
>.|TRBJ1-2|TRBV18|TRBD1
TGTGCCAGCTCACCCCAGGGGGTAGATGGCTACACCTTC
CASSPQGVDGYTF
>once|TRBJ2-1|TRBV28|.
TGTGCCAGCAGTCATGGCGGCAGGGGGGACACTGAGCAGTTCTTC
CASSHGGRGDTEQFF